This entry lists 21 T cell receptor beta chains sequenced from one sample in a study of blood T cells in healthy people across ages. A sample-barcoded 5' primer and a J-beta primer mix were used in a second PCR of roughly 7 to 11 cycles. MiXCR, applied by TCRdb to the 5' RACE reads, yields one record per CDR3 protein. This table has 1,800,000 or so distinct CDR3 sequences, roughly two fifths appearing once. The sequencing sample was made of blood. These receptors came from a human donor in good health.

This clonotype was seen only a few times. This chain connects TRBV29-1 to TRBJ2-1; D might be TRBD1 or TRBD2, each matching 5 bases. Germline lookup yields CDR1 SQVTM and CDR2 ANQGSEA. There are 12 residues in the CDR3. V was shortened by 4 bases and J by 8 bases, with 12 bases between the two germline ends. The CDR3 nucleotides are TGCAGCGTTGTTGAGGGGCCCCATGAGCAGTTCTTC. Amino acid sequence: CSVVEGPHEQFF.

The gene calls are TRBV10-3 and TRBJ2-7, with D tentatively TRBD1 or TRBD2 (6 bases each). The germline gives CDR1 ENHRY, CDR2 SYGVKD. Between the trimmed V and J ends, which lost 10 bases and 4 bases, there was a span of 17 bases. The CDR3 extends over 13 amino acids. The DNA of the CDR3 is TGTGCCACCGATGACGGAGGGGGGTACGAGCAGTACTTC. It is translated as CATDDGGGYEQYF.

This clonotype was recorded at least ten times. The V and J genes are TRBV12-3 or TRBV12-4 and TRBJ2-3; D is ambiguous. V was clipped by 6 bases and J by 0 bases, with 4 bases between them. The length of the CDR3 is 12 residues. The CDR3 coding sequence is TGTGCCAGCAGCTTAAGCACAGATACGCAGTATTTT. It translates to CASSLSTDTQYF.

This clonotype has a handful of counts. This chain links TRBV5-1 with TRBJ2-1; 7 nucleotides agree with TRBD1. The CDR3 sequence is 13 residues long. The ends lost 4 bases at V and 7 bases at J; junction bases unmatched: 5. Per germline, CDR1 SGHRS and CDR2 YFSETQ. For the CDR3, the DNA is TGCGCCAGCAGCCCCCGGGACAGAAATGAGCAGTTCTTC. The encoded protein is CASSPRDRNEQFF. The variable domain in full, with the rest retrieved from reference TRBV5-1 and TRBJ2-1, is KAGVTQTPRYLIKTRGQQVTLSCSPISGHRSVSWYQQTPGQGLQFLFEYFSETQRNKGNFPGRFSGRQFSNSRSEMNVSTLELGDSALYLCASSPRDRNEQFFGPGTRLTVL.

The rearrangement uses TRBV10-3 and TRBJ1-2, with a tentative D call TRBD1 (6 bases). Germline CDR1 ENHRY, CDR2 SYGVKD. This CDR3 is 11 amino acids long. Trimming stripped 8 bases from V and 8 bases from J, with 12 bases between. CDR3 protein: CAISQTGGYTF. The CDR3 region has the DNA TGTGCCATCTCCCAGACAGGAGGCTACACCTTC.

This sequence joins TRBV20-1 and TRBJ2-5; 9 positions match TRBD2. Germline trimming cut 0 bases from V and 11 bases from J; bases unmatched to any gene: 22. Germline loops: CDR1 DFQATT, CDR2 SNEGSKA (reference sequence). There are 18 residues in the CDR3. The CDR3 bases are TGCAGTGCTAGAGATCTCGGCATTAGCGCGGGGGGGCCGAATGAGCAGTACTTC. It translates to CSARDLGISAGGPNEQYF.

With respect to this clonotype: The germline gene is not matched at one end of the junction; a read error may be the cause. The V gene is TRBV7-2, the J gene TRBJ1-5; no definite D call. Germline values: CDR1 SGHTA, CDR2 FQGNSA. This CDR3 comprises 13 residues. The CDR3 protein is CASSFSRDQPRHF. The CDR3 DNA reads as TGTGCCAGCAGCTTCAGCAGAGATCAGCCCCGGCATTTT.

The V gene is TRBV9, the J gene TRBJ1-1; no firm D call. Germline V gives CDR1 SGDLS, CDR2 YYNGEE. CDR3 length: 15 residues. Trimming stripped 0 bases from V and 4 bases from J, with 13 bases between. The CDR3 DNA reads as TGTGCCAGCAGCGTAGAATCGAGGGCACCCACTGAAGCTTTCTTT. Translated: CASSVESRAPTEAFF.

The table lists this clonotype with a few counts. The V and J genes are TRBV12-3 or TRBV12-4 and TRBJ2-5, with TRBD1 identical over 8 bases. The V gene end was trimmed by 4 bases and the J gene end by 1 base; junction bases not matched to a gene: 17. This CDR3 is built from 19 residues. The CDR3 loop reads CASSSKWAPGQGPQETQYF. CDR3 bases: TGTGCCAGCAGTTCTAAATGGGCACCTGGACAGGGACCCCAAGAGACCCAGTACTTC.

This chain links TRBV7-2 with TRBJ1-2; D is undetermined. Germline CDR1 reads SGHTA; CDR2 reads FQGNSA. The CDR3 sequence is 14 residues long. V was clipped by 4 bases and J by 8 bases, with 17 bases between them. The CDR3 DNA reads as TGTGCCAGCAGCTCTCCAGGCAGCGTGGGGGGCTACACCTTC. Translating gives CASSSPGSVGGYTF. The full variable domain, with the rest looked up from reference TRBV7-2 and TRBJ1-2, is GAGVSQSPSNKVTEKGKDVELRCDPISGHTALYWYRQSLGQGLEFLIYFQGNSAPDKSGLPSDRFSAERTGGSVSTLTIQRTQQEDSAVYLCASSSPGSVGGYTFGSGTRLTVV.

This chain connects TRBV7-2 to TRBJ2-7; D not resolved. CDR1 is SGHTA and CDR2 is FQGNSA in the germline V gene. The CDR3 length is 14 residues. Trimming removed 1 base from V and 3 bases from J, with 10 bases in between. The CDR3 DNA reads TGTGCCAGCAGCTTAGTAGTTTTGGGCTACGAGCAGTACTTC. Its protein is CASSLVVLGYEQYF.

The CDR3 DNA reads TGTGCCAGCAGCGGGCACGGGGGGGCCGGGAATACGCAGTATTTT. Encoded protein: CASSGHGGAGNTQYF. This chain uses TRBV7-2 with TRBJ2-3, with 8 bases matching TRBD2. The CDR3 has 15 amino acids. Per the germline V gene, CDR1 is SGHTA and CDR2 is FQGNSA. With V trimmed by 5 bases and J by 7 bases, 11 bases remained unmatched.

This clonotype appeared a few times. The J gene is TRBJ1-2, the V gene TRBV6-6; D perhaps matches TRBD1 (6 bases). The V gene's germline CDR1 is MNHNY and CDR2 SVGAGI (reference sequence). The CDR3 covers 15 residues. The V end lost 2 bases, the J end lost 1 base, and 11 bases lay between the germline ends. CDR3 sequence (DNA): TGTGCCAGCAGTTACCCCGGAGGGGGTAACTATGGCTACACCTTC. Translating it yields CASSYPGGGNYGYTF.

The chain is built from TRBV15 and TRBJ1-2; D uncertain. V was pared by 0 bases and J by 2 bases, with 7 bases between. Germline values: CDR1 LNHNV, CDR2 YYDKDF (reference sequence). CDR3 length equals 14 residues. In nucleotides, the CDR3 is TGTGCCACCAGCAGAGAAACAGAGAACTATGGCTACACCTTC. As protein: CATSRETENYGYTF.

The rearrangement links TRBV10-3 to TRBJ2-3; possibly TRBD1 for D (6 bases). Germline V gives CDR1 ENHRY, CDR2 SYGVKD. CDR3 size: 14 residues. The V end lost 4 bases, the J end lost 6 bases, and 14 bases lay between the germline ends. CDR3: CAISGSTGRDTQYF. Here the CDR3 DNA reads TGTGCCATCAGTGGGTCGACAGGTCGGGATACGCAGTATTTT.

The J gene is TRBJ1-1, the V gene TRBV4-2; D perhaps matches TRBD1 (5 bases). With 4 bases removed from V and 0 bases from J, the gap between germline ends came to 12 bases. Germline lookup yields CDR1 LGHNA and CDR2 YNFKEQ. This CDR3 has 15 amino acids. CDR3 protein: CASSRTQGVNTEAFF. In nucleotides, the CDR3 is TGTGCCAGCAGCCGAACACAAGGGGTGAACACTGAAGCTTTCTTT.

This clonotype is a singleton in its sample. The rearrangement uses TRBV7-9 and TRBJ2-7; TRBD1 might be the D (6 bases). Trimming pared 5 bases from V and 3 bases from J, leaving 11 bases between. Germline values: CDR1 SEHNR, CDR2 FQNEAQ (reference sequence). CDR3 length equals 13 residues. The CDR3 region has the DNA TGTGCCAGCAGCGCCCGGGACAACTACGAGCAGTACTTC. Residues: CASSARDNYEQYF. The full variable domain, rest sourced from reference TRBV7-9 and TRBJ2-7, is DTGVSQNPRHKITKRGQNVTFRCDPISEHNRLYWYRQTLGQGPEFLTYFQNEAQLEKSRLLSDRFSAERPKGSFSTLEIQRTEQGDSAMYLCASSARDNYEQYFGPGTRLTVT.

The V gene is TRBV27, the J gene TRBJ2-7; D gene uncertain. Trimming cost V 8 bases and J 3 bases, with 14 bases left between them. The CDR3 contains 13 residues. Germline-derived CDR1 and CDR2 are MNHEY and SMNVEV (reference sequence). The CDR3 loop reads CASSHNRDYEQYF. DNA of the CDR3: TGTGCCAGCTCACATAACCGAGACTACGAGCAGTACTTC.

The chain uses TRBV21-1 and TRBJ2-7. TRBV21-1 is classified as a pseudogene. This CDR3 comprises 16 residues. CDR3 DNA sequence: TGTGCCAACGATGGCAGGTCGTCACCCAGCTCCTACGAGCAGTACTTC. The encoded protein is CANDGRSSPSSYEQYF.

This clonotype came up a few times. V gene TRBV15 combines with J gene TRBJ2-1; D assignment may be TRBD1 or TRBD2 (7 bases each). Per the germline V gene, CDR1 is LNHNV and CDR2 is YYDKDF (reference sequence). The CDR3 runs 16 residues. Deletions cut 1 base from V and 4 bases from J, with 14 bases between. In DNA form, the CDR3 reads TGTGCCACCAGCAGAGGCAGGGGGGGACTTTACAATGAGCAGTTCTTC. This encodes CATSRGRGGLYNEQFF.

J is TRBJ2-7 and V is TRBV6-1, with 11 bases that match TRBD2. TRBJ2-5 explains the end of the DNA better; the J call may be wrong. The CDR3 runs to 17 residues. From germline, CDR1 is MNHNS and CDR2 SASEGT. CDR3 sequence reads: CASMDSGGATLWETQYF. DNA for the CDR3: TGTGCCAGCATGGATAGCGGGGGGGCAACTTTGTGGGAGACCCAGTACTTC.